This TCR beta chain was sequenced for a study of blood T cell repertoires in COVID-19. TCRdb's copy holds only in-frame clones and misses some; the assay was immunoSEQ multiplex PCR. The profile shows about 300,000 clones, approximately 89% of them singletons. V lost 6 bases to trimming and J lost 5 bases; unmatched junction nucleotides: 6. The CDR3 has 14 residues. Germline CDR1 SNHLY, CDR2 FYNNEI. The sequencing input was PBMCs or T cells enriched from blood (not recorded which). J is TRBJ2-2 and V is TRBV2; 7 bases are shared with TRBD1. The sequence derives from a woman aged 18-35 years who had recovered from COVID-19. The DNA of the CDR3 is TGTGCCAGCAGAGCCGACAGGGAAACCGGGGAGCTGTTTTTT. Encoded protein: CASRADRETGELFF.